Listed below are T cell receptor beta chains from one sample, sequenced in a study of cytomegalovirus exposure and HLA in healthy donors. Produced via immunoSEQ multiplex PCR; TCRdb's table is partial and in-frame only. The sample lists around 140,000 clones, 70% to 90% occurring once. The sample taken for sequencing was PBMCs. These receptors all stem from a man aged 18 to 29 in good health and CMV-seropositive. The CDR3 runs from the conserved cysteine through the conserved F or W. The order of the fields is D gene, V gene, clone size, J gene, CDR3 protein, CDR3 DNA. A D gene is named only where the DNA matches it firmly. For some rows the clone size is stated as once, few or many, or as a class when expanded; others skip it.

NA	TRBV5-4	NA	TRBJ2-7	CASSAQTGTYEQYF	TGTGCCAGCAGCGCCCAGACGGGGACCTACGAGCAGTACTTC
NA	TRBV30	NA	TRBJ1-4	CAWSPDSSREKLFF	TGTGCCTGGAGTCCCGACAGCAGCAGGGAAAAACTGTTTTTT
NA	TRBV19	few	TRBJ1-4	CASTLTATNEKLFF	TGTGCCAGTACCCTGACAGCAACTAATGAAAAACTGTTTTTT
NA	TRBV29-1	NA	TRBJ2-3	CSVEGDSHLLGTQYF	TGCAGCGTTGAAGGTGACAGCCATCTTTTAGGTACGCAGTATTTT
TRBD2	TRBV4-1	once	TRBJ2-1	CASSHRTASGSSYNEQFF	TGCGCCAGCAGCCACAGGACTGCTAGCGGGAGCTCCTACAATGAGCAGTTCTTC
NA	TRBV10-3	NA	TRBJ1-2	CAISALNYGYTF	TGTGCCATCAGTGCCCTAAACTATGGCTACACCTTC
NA	TRBV9	once	TRBJ2-1	CASSASGSNEQFF	TGTGCCAGCAGCGCCTCGGGGTCGAATGAGCAGTTCTTC
NA	TRBV27	once	TRBJ1-6	CASSQNRDNSPLHF	TGTGCCAGCAGCCAAAACAGGGATAATTCACCCCTCCACTTT
TRBD2	TRBV5-1	NA	TRBJ2-5	CASSPGLAGGVGETQYF	TGCGCCAGCAGCCCGGGACTAGCGGGAGGAGTGGGAGAGACCCAGTACTTC
NA	TRBV11-1	NA	TRBJ2-2	CASSTPGLHHGELFF	TGTGCCAGCAGCACCCCGGGACTGCATCACGGGGAGCTGTTTTTT
TRBD2	TRBV9	NA	TRBJ2-5	CASSPWDSGSRETQYF	TGTGCCAGCAGCCCTTGGGATAGCGGGAGTCGGGAGACCCAGTACTTC
TRBD2	TRBV5-8	NA	TRBJ2-7	CASSLEGLGLADPSGNEQYF	TGTGCCAGCAGCTTGGAGGGTTTAGGACTAGCAGACCCCTCAGGGAACGAGCAGTACTTC
NA	TRBV5-1	NA	TRBJ2-1	CASFSGSEQFF	TGCGCCAGTTTTAGCGGCAGTGAGCAGTTCTTC
NA	TRBV11-3	NA	TRBJ2-5	CASSLFRRETQYF	TGTGCCAGCAGCTTGTTTAGGAGGGAGACCCAGTACTTC
TRBD1	TRBV7-6	NA	TRBJ2-5	CASSFSGQGTETQYF	TGTGCTAGCAGCTTCTCCGGACAGGGGACAGAGACCCAGTACTTC
TRBD1	TRBV19	NA	TRBJ2-1	CASHRGGTGYNEQFF	TGTGCCAGTCACAGGGGGGGGACAGGGTACAATGAGCAGTTCTTC
TRBD1	TRBV18	NA	TRBJ2-7	CASSPEAGTVREQYF	TGTGCCAGCTCACCAGAGGCCGGGACAGTGCGCGAGCAGTACTTC
TRBD1	TRBV27	once	TRBJ2-7	CASSLGTGGSYEQYF	TGTGCCAGCAGTTTAGGGACAGGGGGCAGCTACGAGCAGTACTTC
NA	TRBV7-6	NA	TRBJ2-5	CASSALRGAQETQYF	TGTGCCAGCAGCGCGCTCCGAGGCGCCCAAGAGACCCAGTACTTC
TRBD2	TRBV5-1	NA	TRBJ2-1	CASSVGSGIPDNEQFF	TGCGCCAGCAGCGTCGGCAGCGGGATTCCAGACAATGAGCAGTTCTTC
NA	TRBV9	NA	TRBJ2-5	CASSVFADRETQYF	TGTGCCAGCAGCGTATTTGCGGATCGGGAGACCCAGTACTTC
NA	TRBV7-9	NA	TRBJ1-1	CASSLAEGRTEAFF	TGTGCCAGCAGCTTAGCGGAGGGGCGGACTGAAGCTTTCTTT
NA	TRBV30	once	TRBJ1-1	CAWSAGIWGTEAFF	TGTGCCTGGAGTGCCGGGATCTGGGGCACTGAAGCTTTCTTT
TRBD1	TRBV2	NA	TRBJ2-2	CASSEDAGTGYTGELFF	TGTGCCAGCAGTGAAGATGCCGGGACAGGGTACACCGGGGAGCTGTTTTTT
NA	TRBV30	NA	TRBJ1-6	CAWGGRDNSPLHF	TGTGCCTGGGGGGGCAGAGATAATTCACCCCTCCACTTT
NA	TRBV7-9	NA	TRBJ2-7	CASSRPRGVSSEQYF	TGTGCCAGCAGCCGCCCCCGAGGCGTTTCCTCCGAGCAGTACTTC
NA	TRBV7-2	once	TRBJ2-7	CASSFYGPNYEQYF	TGTGCCAGCAGCTTTTATGGGCCGAACTACGAGCAGTACTTC
NA	TRBV11-2	few	TRBJ2-7	CASSFSGFSNTYEQYF	TGTGCCAGCAGCTTCTCGGGATTCTCTAACACCTACGAGCAGTACTTC
NA	TRBV2	NA	TRBJ1-1	CASQRTQRTEAFF	TGTGCCAGCCAAAGGACACAGAGGACTGAAGCTTTCTTT
TRBD2	TRBV19	NA	TRBJ2-5	CASSTLAGATETQYF	TGTGCCAGTAGCACACTAGCGGGGGCGACGGAGACCCAGTACTTC
NA	TRBV13	NA	TRBJ1-1	CASSSHPGATEAFF	TGTGCCAGCAGCTCGCATCCAGGGGCCACTGAAGCTTTCTTT
NA	TRBV5-4	NA	TRBJ1-1	CASSLDVGFSGGSTEAFF	TGTGCCAGCAGCTTGGATGTAGGGTTCAGCGGCGGGAGCACTGAAGCTTTCTTT
NA	TRBV19	NA	TRBJ1-6	CASRRNREYNSPLHF	TGTGCCAGTCGACGAAACAGGGAATATAATTCACCCCTCCACTTT
NA	TRBV7-9	once	TRBJ2-1	CASSLGVDRREQFF	TGTGCCAGCAGCTTAGGGGTGGATAGGCGGGAGCAGTTCTTC
NA	TRBV12-5	many	TRBJ1-2	CASGFRLIGYTF	TGTGCTAGTGGTTTCCGACTTATTGGCTACACCTTC
TRBD1	TRBV2	NA	TRBJ2-2	CASSETLTGAGELFF	TGTGCCAGCAGTGAAACCCTTACAGGGGCCGGGGAGCTGTTTTTT
TRBD1	TRBV2	NA	TRBJ2-7	CASKGQAASYEQYF	TGTGCCAGCAAAGGACAGGCAGCCTCCTACGAGCAGTACTTC
TRBD2	TRBV7-2	NA	TRBJ2-3	CASSYTGTSGPDTQYF	TGTGCCAGCAGCTACACCGGGACTAGCGGGCCAGATACGCAGTATTTT
NA	TRBV5-1	few	TRBJ1-1	CASSLDNGNTEAFF	TGCGCCAGCAGCTTGGACAATGGGAACACTGAAGCTTTCTTT
NA	TRBV5-1	NA	TRBJ2-5	CASSPGSGETQYF	TGCGCCAGCAGCCCCGGTTCGGGGGAGACCCAGTACTTC
NA	TRBV4-1	NA	TRBJ2-3	CASSRSGFEGTDTQYF	TGCGCCAGCAGCCGAAGCGGTTTCGAGGGCACAGATACGCAGTATTTT